Detailed here is one T cell receptor (beta chain). Antigen: not known. Germline CDR1 is MGHRA and CDR2 is YSYEKL. CDR3 length: 15 amino acids. J lost 16 bases, V lost 2 bases, and 14 bases had no gene match. This sample stems from a study of OX40 agonist ivuxolimab in advanced cancers. Sequencing used immunoSEQ multiplex PCR; TCRdb keeps in-frame clones, though not all of them. This table has under 65,000 clones, 85% appearing once. Study-level points and caveats: Some of the lowest clonal expansion was seen in partial responders at 0.1-3.0 mg/kg. In general, CD8+ T cells held more expanded clones than CD4+ did, on average.

V and J are TRBV4-1 and TRBJ1-4; 9 bases map to TRBD1. The receptor was derived from an adult with an advanced solid tumor such as melanoma, head and neck, liver or kidney cancer. The sample consisted of CD4+ or CD8+ T cells sorted from blood, taken in a trial of the OX40 agonist ivuxolimab. CDR3 bases: TGCGCCAGCAGCCAACTAGGCAGTAGTGGGGACAGGGCGTTTTTT. Amino acids: CASSQLGSSGDRAFF.